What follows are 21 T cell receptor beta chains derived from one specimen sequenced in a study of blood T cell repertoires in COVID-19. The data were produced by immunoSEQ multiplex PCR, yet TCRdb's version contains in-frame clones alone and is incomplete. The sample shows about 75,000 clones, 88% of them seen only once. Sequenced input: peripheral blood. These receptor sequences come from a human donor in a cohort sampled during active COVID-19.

CDR3 in amino acids: CASSQDRLAGVETQYF. The CDR3, as DNA: TGCGCCAGCAGCCAAGATCGGCTAGCGGGTGTAGAGACCCAGTACTTC. This chain links TRBV4-3 with TRBJ2-5, with TRBD2 identical over 8 bases. From germline, CDR1 is LGHNA and CDR2 YSLEER. The CDR3 is 16 amino acids. V gave up 0 bases and J gave up 4 bases; unmatched junction bases: 7.

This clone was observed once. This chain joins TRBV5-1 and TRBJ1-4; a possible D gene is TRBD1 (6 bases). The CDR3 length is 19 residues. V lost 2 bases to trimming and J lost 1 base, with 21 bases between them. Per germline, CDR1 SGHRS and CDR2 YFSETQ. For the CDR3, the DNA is TGCGCCAGCAGCTTCGGGCGCACCGGGACACCGAAAACTAATGAAAAACTGTTTTTT. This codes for CASSFGRTGTPKTNEKLFF.

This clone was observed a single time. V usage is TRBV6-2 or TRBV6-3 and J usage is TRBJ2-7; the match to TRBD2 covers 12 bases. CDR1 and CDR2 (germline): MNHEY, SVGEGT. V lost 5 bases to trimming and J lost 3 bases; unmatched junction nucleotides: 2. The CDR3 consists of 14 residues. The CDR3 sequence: CASSGLAGSYEQYF. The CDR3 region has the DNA TGTGCCAGCAGTGGACTAGCGGGGAGCTACGAGCAGTACTTC.

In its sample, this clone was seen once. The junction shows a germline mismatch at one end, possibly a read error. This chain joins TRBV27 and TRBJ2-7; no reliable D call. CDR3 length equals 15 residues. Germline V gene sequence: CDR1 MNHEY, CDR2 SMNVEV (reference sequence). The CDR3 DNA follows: TGTGCCAGCAGTTTATCGATTAACAGCTCCCACGAGCAGTACTTC. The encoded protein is CASSLSINSSHEQYF.

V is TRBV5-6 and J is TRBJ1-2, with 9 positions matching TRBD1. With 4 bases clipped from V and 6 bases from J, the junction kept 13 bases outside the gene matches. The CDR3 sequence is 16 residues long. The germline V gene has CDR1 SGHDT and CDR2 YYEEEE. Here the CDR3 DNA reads TGTGCCAGCAGCCCGGAGGGTAGGGGACAGGGCCATGGCTACACCTTC. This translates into CASSPEGRGQGHGYTF.

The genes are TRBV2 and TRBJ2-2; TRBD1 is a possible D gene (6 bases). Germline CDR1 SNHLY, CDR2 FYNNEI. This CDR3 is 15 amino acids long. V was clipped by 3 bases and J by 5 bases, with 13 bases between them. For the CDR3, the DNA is TGTGCCAGCAGTGAGGCTCTAACAGGGACCGGGGAGCTGTTTTTT. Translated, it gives CASSEALTGTGELFF.

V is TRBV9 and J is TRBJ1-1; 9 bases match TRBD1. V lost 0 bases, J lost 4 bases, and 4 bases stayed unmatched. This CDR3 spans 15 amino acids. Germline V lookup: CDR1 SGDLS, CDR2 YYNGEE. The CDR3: CASSVVGTGITEAFF. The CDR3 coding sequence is TGTGCCAGCAGCGTAGTCGGGACAGGGATCACTGAAGCTTTCTTT.

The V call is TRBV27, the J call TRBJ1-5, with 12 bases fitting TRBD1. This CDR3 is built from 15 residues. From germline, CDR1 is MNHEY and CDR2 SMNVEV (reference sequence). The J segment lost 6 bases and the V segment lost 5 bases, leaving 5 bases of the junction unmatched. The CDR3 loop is CASSLGTGGVQPQHF. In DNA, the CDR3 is TGTGCCAGCAGTCTCGGGACAGGGGGCGTTCAGCCCCAGCATTTT.

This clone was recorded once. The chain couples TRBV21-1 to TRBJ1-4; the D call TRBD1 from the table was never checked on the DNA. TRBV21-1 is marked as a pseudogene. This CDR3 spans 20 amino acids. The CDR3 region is CARMDIQGLGKSKTNEKLFF. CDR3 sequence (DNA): TGTGCCAGGATGGACATACAGGGTTTAGGTAAGTCGAAGACTAATGAAAAACTGTTTTTT.

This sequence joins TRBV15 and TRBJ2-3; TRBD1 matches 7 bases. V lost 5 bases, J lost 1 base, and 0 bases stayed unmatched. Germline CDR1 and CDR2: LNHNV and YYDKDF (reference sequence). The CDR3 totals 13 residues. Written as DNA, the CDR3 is TGTGCCACCAGCCAGGGGGGCACAGATACGCAGTATTTT. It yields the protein CATSQGGTDTQYF.

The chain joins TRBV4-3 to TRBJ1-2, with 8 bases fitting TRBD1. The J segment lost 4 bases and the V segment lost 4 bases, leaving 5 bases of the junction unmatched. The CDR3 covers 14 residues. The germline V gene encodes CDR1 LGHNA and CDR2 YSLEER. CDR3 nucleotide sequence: TGCGCCAGCAGCCCCGGACAGGGCCTCTATGGCTACACCTTC. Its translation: CASSPGQGLYGYTF.

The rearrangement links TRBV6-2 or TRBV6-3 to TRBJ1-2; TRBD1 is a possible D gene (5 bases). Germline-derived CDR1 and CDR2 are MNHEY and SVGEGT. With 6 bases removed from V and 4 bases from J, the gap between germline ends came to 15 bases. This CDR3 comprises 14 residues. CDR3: CASSHLGAVYGYTF. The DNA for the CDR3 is TGTGCCAGCAGCCACCTAGGGGCGGTCTATGGCTACACCTTC.

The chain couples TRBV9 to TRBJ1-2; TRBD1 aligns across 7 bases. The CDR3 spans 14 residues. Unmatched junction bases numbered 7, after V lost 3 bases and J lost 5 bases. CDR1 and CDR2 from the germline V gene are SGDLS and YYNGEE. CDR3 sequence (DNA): TGTGCCAGCAGCGCGGGACAGAGTCTATATGGCTACACCTTC. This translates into CASSAGQSLYGYTF.

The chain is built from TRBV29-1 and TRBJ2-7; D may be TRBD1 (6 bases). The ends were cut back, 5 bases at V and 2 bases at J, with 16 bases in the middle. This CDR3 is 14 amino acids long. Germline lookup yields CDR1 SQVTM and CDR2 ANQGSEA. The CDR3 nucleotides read TGCAGCGTTCGGCCTAGACAGGCGACCTACGAGCAGTACTTC. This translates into CSVRPRQATYEQYF.

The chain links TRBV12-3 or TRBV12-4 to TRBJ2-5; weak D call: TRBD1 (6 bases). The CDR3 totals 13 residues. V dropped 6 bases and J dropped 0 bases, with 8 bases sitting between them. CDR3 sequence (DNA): TGTGCCAGCAGCGGGACAAACCAAGAGACCCAGTACTTC. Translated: CASSGTNQETQYF.

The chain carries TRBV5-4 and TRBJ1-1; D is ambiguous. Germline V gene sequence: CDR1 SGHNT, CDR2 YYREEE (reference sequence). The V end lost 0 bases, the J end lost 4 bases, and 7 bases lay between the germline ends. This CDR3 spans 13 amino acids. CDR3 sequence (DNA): TGTGCCAGCAGCTTGGAATCCATCACTGAAGCTTTCTTT. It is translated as CASSLESITEAFF.

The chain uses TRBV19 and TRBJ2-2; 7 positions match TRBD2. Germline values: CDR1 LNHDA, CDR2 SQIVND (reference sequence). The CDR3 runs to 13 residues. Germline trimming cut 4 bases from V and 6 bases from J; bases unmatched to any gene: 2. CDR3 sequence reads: CASSTGRPGELFF. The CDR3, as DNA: TGTGCCAGTAGTACCGGGAGGCCCGGGGAGCTGTTTTTT.

The CDR3 is CASVDRGQIAYEQYF. The CDR3 bases are TGTGCCAGCGTGGACCGGGGACAGATTGCCTACGAGCAGTACTTC. This chain connects TRBV6-6 to TRBJ2-7; 7 bases are a match to TRBD1. Germline V gene lookup returns CDR1 MNHNY and CDR2 SVGAGI (reference sequence). V gave up 8 bases and J gave up 2 bases; unmatched junction bases: 12. The CDR3 covers 15 residues.

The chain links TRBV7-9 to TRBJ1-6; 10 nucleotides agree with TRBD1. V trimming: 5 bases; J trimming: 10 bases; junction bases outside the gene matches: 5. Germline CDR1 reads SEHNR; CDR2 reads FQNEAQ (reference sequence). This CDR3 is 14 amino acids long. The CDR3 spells CASSMTGGISPLHF. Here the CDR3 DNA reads TGTGCCAGCAGCATGACAGGGGGCATCTCACCCCTCCACTTT.

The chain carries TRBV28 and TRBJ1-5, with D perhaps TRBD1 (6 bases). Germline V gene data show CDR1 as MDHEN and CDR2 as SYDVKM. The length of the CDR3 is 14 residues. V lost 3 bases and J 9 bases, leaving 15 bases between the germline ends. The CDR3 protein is CASSFSGVVWPQHF. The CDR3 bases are TGTGCCAGCAGTTTCTCAGGGGTTGTTTGGCCCCAGCATTTT.

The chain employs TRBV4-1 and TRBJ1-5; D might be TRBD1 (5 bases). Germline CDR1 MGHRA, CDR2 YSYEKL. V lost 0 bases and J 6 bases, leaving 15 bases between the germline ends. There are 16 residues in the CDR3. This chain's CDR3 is CASSQDVTAIGQPQHF. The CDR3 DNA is TGCGCCAGCAGCCAAGATGTGACAGCCATAGGTCAGCCCCAGCATTTT.